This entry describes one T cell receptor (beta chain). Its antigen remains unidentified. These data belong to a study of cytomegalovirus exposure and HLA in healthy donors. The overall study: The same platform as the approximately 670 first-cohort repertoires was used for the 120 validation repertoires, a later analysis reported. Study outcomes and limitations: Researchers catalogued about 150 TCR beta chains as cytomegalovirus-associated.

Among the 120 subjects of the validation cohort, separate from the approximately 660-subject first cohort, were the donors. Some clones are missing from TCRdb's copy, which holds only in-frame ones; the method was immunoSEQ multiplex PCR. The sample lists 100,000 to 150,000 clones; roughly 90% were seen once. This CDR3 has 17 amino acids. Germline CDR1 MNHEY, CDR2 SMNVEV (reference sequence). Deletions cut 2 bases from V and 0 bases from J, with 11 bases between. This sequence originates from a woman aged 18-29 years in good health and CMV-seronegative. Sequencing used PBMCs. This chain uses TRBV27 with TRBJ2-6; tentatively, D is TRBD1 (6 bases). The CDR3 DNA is TGTGCCAGCAGTTTAAGAGGGGGTCTCTCTGGGGCCAACGTCCTGACTTTC. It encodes CASSLRGGLSGANVLTF.